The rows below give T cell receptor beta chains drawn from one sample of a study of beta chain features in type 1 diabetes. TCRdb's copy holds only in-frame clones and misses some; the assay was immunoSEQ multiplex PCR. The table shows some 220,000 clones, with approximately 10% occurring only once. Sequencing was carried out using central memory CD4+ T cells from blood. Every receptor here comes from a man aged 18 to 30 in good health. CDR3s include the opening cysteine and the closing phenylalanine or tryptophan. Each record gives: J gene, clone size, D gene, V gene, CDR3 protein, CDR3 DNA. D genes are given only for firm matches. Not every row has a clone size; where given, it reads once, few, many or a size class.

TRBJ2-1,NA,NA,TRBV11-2,CASSPNDPRNEQFF,TGTGCCAGCAGCCCAAATGACCCCCGGAATGAGCAGTTCTTC
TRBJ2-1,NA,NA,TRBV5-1,CASSLGSEDEQFF,TGCGCCAGCAGCTTGGGTAGCGAGGATGAGCAGTTCTTC
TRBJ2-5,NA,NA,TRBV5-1,CASSARETQYF,TGCGCCAGCAGCGCCCGAGAGACCCAGTACTTC
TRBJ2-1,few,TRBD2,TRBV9,CASSPWTSGRTPQFF,TGTGCCAGCAGCCCCTGGACTAGCGGGAGAACACCGCAGTTCTTC
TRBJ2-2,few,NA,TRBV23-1,CASSQPNRDIRLAGVASTGELFF,TGCGCCAGCAGTCAGCCAAACCGGGACATCCGTTTGGCGGGAGTGGCGAGCACCGGGGAGCTGTTTTTT
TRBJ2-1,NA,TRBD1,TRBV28,CASSEGQGAINEQFF,TGTGCCAGCAGTGAGGGACAGGGGGCTATCAATGAGCAGTTCTTC
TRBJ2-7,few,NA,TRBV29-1,CSVDGRGTAYEQYF,TGCAGCGTTGACGGACGGGGAACCGCCTACGAGCAGTACTTC
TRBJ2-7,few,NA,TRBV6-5,CASSPGAAALQYF,TGTGCCAGCAGTCCGGGAGCCGCCGCACTTCAGTACTTC
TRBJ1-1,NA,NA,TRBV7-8,CASSPGQFGEAFF,TGTGCCAGCAGCCCCGGACAGTTTGGCGAAGCTTTCTTT
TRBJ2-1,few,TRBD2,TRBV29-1,CSVGFLAGGGTYNEQFF,TGCAGCGTTGGGTTCCTAGCGGGAGGGGGGACTTACAATGAGCAGTTCTTC
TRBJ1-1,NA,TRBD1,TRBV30,CAWSVGQEIEAFF,TGTGCCTGGAGTGTTGGACAGGAGATTGAAGCTTTCTTT
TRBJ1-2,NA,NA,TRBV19,CASSIRSNYGYTF,TGTGCCAGTAGTATACGTTCGAACTATGGCTACACCTTC
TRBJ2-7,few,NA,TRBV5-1,CASSRSPSQSSYEQYF,TGCGCCAGCAGTCGTTCCCCCTCGCAGAGCTCCTACGAGCAGTACTTC
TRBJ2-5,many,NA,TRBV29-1,CSGGLLEGPQYF,TGCAGCGGGGGGCTTTTGGAGGGCCCCCAGTACTTC
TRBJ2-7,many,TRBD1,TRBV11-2,CASSPDRVSYEQYF,TGTGCCAGCAGCCCCGACAGGGTCTCCTACGAGCAGTACTTC
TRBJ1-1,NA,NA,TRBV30,CAWTGVNTEAFF,TGTGCCTGGACAGGGGTGAACACTGAAGCTTTCTTT
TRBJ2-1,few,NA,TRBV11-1,CASSLGSSRGEQFF,TGTGCCAGCAGCCTCGGTTCCTCCCGGGGTGAGCAGTTCTTC
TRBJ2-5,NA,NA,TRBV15,CATSRDLQETQYF,TGTGCCACCAGCAGGGATCTCCAAGAGACCCAGTACTTC
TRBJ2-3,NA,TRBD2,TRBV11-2,CASSRGPPSGSWTDTQYF,TGTGCCAGCAGCCGAGGCCCTCCTAGCGGGAGTTGGACAGATACGCAGTATTTT
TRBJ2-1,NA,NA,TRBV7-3,CASSPSGPHEQFF,TGTGCCAGCAGCCCGAGTGGGCCACATGAGCAGTTCTTC
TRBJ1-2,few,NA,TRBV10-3,CAISEREGQSYGYTF,TGTGCCATCAGTGAGCGAGAAGGACAGAGCTATGGCTACACCTTC
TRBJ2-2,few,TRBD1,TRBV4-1,CASSRTGTNTGELFF,TGCGCCAGCAGTCGGACAGGGACGAACACCGGGGAGCTGTTTTTT
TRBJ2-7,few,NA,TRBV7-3,CASSGADNEQYF,TGTGCCAGCAGCGGGGCGGACAACGAGCAGTACTTC
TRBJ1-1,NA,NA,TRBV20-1,CSARSNTEAFF,TGCAGTGCTAGGAGTAACACTGAAGCTTTCTTT
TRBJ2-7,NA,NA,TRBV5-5,CASSLFGGDSYEQYF,TGCGCCAGCAGCCTATTCGGCGGGGACTCCTACGAGCAGTACTTC
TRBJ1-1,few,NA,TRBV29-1,CSVAGIMNTEAFF,TGCAGCGTTGCCGGGATCATGAACACTGAAGCTTTCTTT
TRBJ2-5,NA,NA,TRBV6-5,CASSSPSGTQYF,TGTGCCAGCAGTTCCCCATCAGGGACCCAGTACTTC
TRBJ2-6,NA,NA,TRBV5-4,CASSLLDGANVLTF,TGTGCCAGCAGCCTGTTAGACGGGGCCAACGTCCTGACTTTC
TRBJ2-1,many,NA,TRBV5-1,CASSLIWDEQFF,TGCGCCAGCAGCTTGATATGGGATGAGCAGTTCTTC
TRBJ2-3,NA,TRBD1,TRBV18,CASSLGTGNTDTQYF,TGTGCCAGCTCACTCGGGACAGGGAACACAGATACGCAGTATTTT
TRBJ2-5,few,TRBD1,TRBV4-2,CASSQPTGVGQETQYF,TGTGCCAGCAGCCAACCGACAGGGGTAGGGCAAGAGACCCAGTACTTC
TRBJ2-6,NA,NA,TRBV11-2,CASSLTGTGANVLTF,TGTGCCAGCAGCCTTACAGGGACTGGGGCCAACGTCCTGACTTTC
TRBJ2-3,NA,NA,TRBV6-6,CASSGQRVDTQYF,TGTGCCAGCTCGGGACAGCGGGTAGATACGCAGTATTTT
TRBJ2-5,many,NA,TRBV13,CASSLTLGTQYF,TGTGCCAGCAGCTTAACCCTCGGGACCCAGTACTTC
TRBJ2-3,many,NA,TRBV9,CASSVAAHSTDTQYF,TGTGCCAGCAGCGTAGCCGCGCATAGCACAGATACGCAGTATTTT
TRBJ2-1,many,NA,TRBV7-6,CASSPTDAAGEQFF,TGTGCCAGCAGCCCGACCGATGCGGCGGGTGAGCAGTTCTTC
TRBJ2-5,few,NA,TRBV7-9,CASSFSTTSGQETQYF,TGTGCCAGCAGCTTCAGCACTACGAGCGGCCAAGAGACCCAGTACTTC
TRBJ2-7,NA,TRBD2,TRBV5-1,CASSLVAGVGEQYF,TGCGCCAGCAGCTTGGTCGCGGGAGTCGGTGAGCAGTACTTC
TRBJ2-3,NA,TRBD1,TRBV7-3,CASSWDRLRDTQYF,TGTGCCAGCTCCTGGGACAGGCTAAGGGATACGCAGTATTTT
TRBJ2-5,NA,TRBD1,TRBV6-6,CASSYRGQGDETQYF,TGTGCCAGCAGTTACCGGGGACAGGGCGACGAGACCCAGTACTTC
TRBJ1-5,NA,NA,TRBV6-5,CASRPQQGGGQPQHF,TGTGCCAGCAGGCCACAACAGGGAGGAGGCCAGCCCCAGCATTTT
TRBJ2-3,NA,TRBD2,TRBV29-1,CSVASGAGGTDTQYF,TGCAGCGTTGCCTCCGGGGCGGGAGGCACAGATACGCAGTATTTT
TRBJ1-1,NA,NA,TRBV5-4,CASSLGLTVTEAFF,TGTGCCAGCAGCTTGGGGCTAACAGTTACTGAAGCTTTCTTT
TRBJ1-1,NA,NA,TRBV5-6,CASSLEGRVNTEAFF,TGTGCCAGCAGCTTGGAGGGGAGGGTGAACACTGAAGCTTTCTTT
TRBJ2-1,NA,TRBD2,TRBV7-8,CASSSPAGITLNEQFF,TGTGCCAGCAGCTCCCCAGCGGGAATTACCCTAAATGAGCAGTTCTTC
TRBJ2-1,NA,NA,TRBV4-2,CASSQGGFTKDEQFF,TGTGCCAGCAGCCAAGGGGGATTTACTAAAGATGAGCAGTTCTTC
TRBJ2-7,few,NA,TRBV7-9,CASSLVGKEQYF,TGTGCCAGCAGCTTAGTAGGCAAGGAGCAGTACTTC
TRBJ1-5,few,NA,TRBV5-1,CASSPQGGGQPQHF,TGCGCCAGCAGCCCTCAGGGAGGCGGACAGCCCCAGCATTTT
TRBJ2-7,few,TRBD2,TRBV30,CAWSVQRTSGRVEQYF,TGTGCCTGGAGTGTACAAAGGACTAGCGGGAGGGTCGAGCAGTACTTC
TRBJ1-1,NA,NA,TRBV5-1,CASSSAGDHTEAFF,TGCGCCAGCAGCTCGGCCGGGGACCACACTGAAGCTTTCTTT
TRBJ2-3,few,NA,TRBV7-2,CASSFGSSFTDTQYF,TGTGCCAGCAGCTTTGGTAGCAGTTTCACAGATACGCAGTATTTT
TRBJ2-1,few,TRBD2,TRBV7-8,CASSFVAGAQFF,TGTGCCAGCAGCTTCGTAGCGGGGGCCCAGTTCTTC
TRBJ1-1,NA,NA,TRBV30,CAWSVLSGSGTEAFF,TGTGCCTGGAGTGTACTGAGTGGGTCTGGAACTGAAGCTTTCTTT
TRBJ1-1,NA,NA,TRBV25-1,CASSESGPNTEAFF,TGTGCCAGCAGTGAATCGGGGCCGAACACTGAAGCTTTCTTT